The 16 T cell receptor beta chains below all came from one sample that was sequenced in a study of blood T cells in healthy people across ages. Through a sample-barcoded 5' primer and a J-beta primer mix, a second PCR was run for about 6 to 11 cycles. In TCRdb, the 5' RACE reads were re-called with MiXCR into one record per CDR3 protein. The sample includes hundreds of thousands of distinct CDR3 sequences, about 53% seen only once; the top ten take approximately 40%. The sequenced sample consisted of blood. These receptors were taken from a man aged 60 to 69 in good health.

This clonotype was detected once. The chain uses TRBV20-1 and TRBJ2-7; 13 bases align to TRBD2. V lost 4 bases, J lost 7 bases, and 7 bases stayed unmatched. This CDR3 spans 14 amino acids. CDR1 DFQATT and CDR2 SNEGSKA come from the germline V gene (reference sequence). The CDR3, as DNA: TGCAGTGCTAAGGGACTAGCGGGGCAGGAGGAGCAGTACTTC. Protein product: CSAKGLAGQEEQYF.

Worth noting for this clonotype: A much bigger clone sits one base away, suggesting this may be a read error. The chain has TRBV7-9 and TRBJ1-1, with D maybe TRBD1 (6 bases). CDR3 length: 13 residues. Germline V CDR1 and CDR2: SEHNR, FQNEAQ (reference sequence). Deletions cut 2 bases from V and 3 bases from J, with 7 bases between. The CDR3 DNA is TGTGCCAGCAGCTTAAGGACAGACACTGAAGCTTTCTTT. It is translated as CASSLRTDTEAFF.

V and J are TRBV6-6 and TRBJ1-5; no firm D call. This CDR3 has 12 residues. Per germline, CDR1 MNHNY and CDR2 SVGAGI (reference sequence). Trimming took off 2 bases at V and 4 bases at J, with 3 bases between the two ends. In DNA form, the CDR3 reads TGTGCCAGCAGTTACGCGAATCAGCCCCAGCATTTT. Its translation: CASSYANQPQHF.

J is TRBJ2-5 and V is TRBV4-2; TRBD1 agrees at 8 bases. The J call is in doubt because the DNA end fits TRBJ2-7 better. CDR1 and CDR2 (germline): LGHNA, YNFKEQ. The CDR3 is 15 residues long. The CDR3 DNA is TGTGCCAGCAGCCAAGGACAGGGGTTTCGCTACGAGCAGTACTTC. Its protein is CASSQGQGFRYEQYF.

The CDR3 region is CATTGESDTQYF. DNA for the CDR3: TGTGCCACTACAGGGGAATCAGATACGCAGTATTTT. The chain combines TRBV5-5 with TRBJ2-3; 7 positions agree with TRBD1. Germline V gene data show CDR1 as SGHKS and CDR2 as YYEKEE (reference sequence). Germline trimming cut 9 bases from V and 4 bases from J; bases unmatched to any gene: 5. The CDR3 spans 12 residues.

Concerning this clonotype itself: One end of the junction fails to match germline, which may point to a read error. This chain links TRBV10-3 with TRBJ2-5; no reliable D call. Germline V CDR1 and CDR2: ENHRY, SYGVKD. The CDR3 sequence is 13 residues long. CDR3 nucleotide sequence: TGTGCCATCGCCGGGTCGGCACAAGAGTCCCAGTACTTC. Residues: CAIAGSAQESQYF.

This chain links TRBV20-1 with TRBJ2-1; 13 bases align to TRBD2. V dropped 3 bases and J dropped 0; count of bases not matched to a gene: 14. The CDR3 length is 20 residues. Per germline, CDR1 DFQATT and CDR2 SNEGSKA (reference sequence). CDR3 residues: CSARTWGTSGVGSSYNEQFF. CDR3 nucleotides: TGCAGTGCTAGGACTTGGGGGACTAGCGGGGTTGGAAGCTCCTACAATGAGCAGTTCTTC.

This clonotype was detected only once. The chain links TRBV5-5 to TRBJ1-5, with D perhaps TRBD1 (5 bases). Germline V gene data show CDR1 as SGHKS and CDR2 as YYEKEE (reference sequence). The CDR3 has 15 amino acids. Trimming cost V 4 bases and J 0 bases, with 11 bases left between them. The CDR3 here is CASSKGTDSNQPQHF. DNA of the CDR3: TGTGCCAGCAGCAAGGGGACGGATAGCAATCAGCCCCAGCATTTT.

This rearrangement joins TRBV7-2 to TRBJ2-7; 9 bases are shared with TRBD2. Germline trimming cut 1 base from V and 2 bases from J; bases unmatched to any gene: 3. Per the germline V gene, CDR1 is SGHTA and CDR2 is FQGNSA. This CDR3 has 15 residues. This CDR3 is CASSLDLAGPYEQYF. The CDR3 nucleotides read TGTGCCAGCAGCTTAGATCTAGCGGGGCCCTACGAGCAGTACTTC.

The chain uses TRBV6-1 and TRBJ1-1; 7 bases line up with TRBD1. This CDR3 is 14 amino acids long. Germline CDR1 is MNHNS and CDR2 is SASEGT. V lost 4 bases and J lost 5; bases outside the gene matches: 7. CDR3 nucleotides: TGTGCCAGCAGTGGGGGACAGAGAAGGACTGAAGCTTTCTTT. It yields the protein CASSGGQRRTEAFF.

Points on this clonotype: Germline is not matched at one junction end, which may reflect a read error. The gene calls are TRBV2 and TRBJ1-6, with D unresolved. Per the germline V gene, CDR1 is SNHLY and CDR2 is FYNNEI. This CDR3 contains 15 residues. CDR3 residues: CASSITSSYNSPLHF. DNA for the CDR3: TGTGCCAGCAGCATCACCAGCTCCTATAATTCGCCCCTCCACTTT.

V is TRBV7-9 and J is TRBJ2-4; D might be TRBD1 (6 bases). Between the trimmed V and J ends, which lost 4 bases and 5 bases, there was a span of 15 bases. The germline CDR1 and CDR2 sequences are SEHNR and FQNEAQ (reference sequence). The CDR3 has 15 residues. As DNA, the CDR3 is TGTGCCAGCAGCTACCCCGGCAGGGGTCAAAACATTCAGTACTTC. This gives the protein CASSYPGRGQNIQYF.

The chain links TRBV12-3 or TRBV12-4 to TRBJ2-5; D gene uncertain. V lost 1 base, J lost 7 bases, and 10 bases lay in between. This CDR3 region has 13 residues. CDR3 sequence: CASSLGTPGTQYF. The DNA of the CDR3 is TGTGCCAGCAGTTTAGGGACCCCGGGGACCCAGTACTTC.

This clonotype was picked up a small number of times. The CDR3 DNA sequence: TGCGCCAGCAGCTTGGGTGGCACCTACTCCTACGAGCAGTACTTC. This sequence encodes CASSLGGTYSYEQYF. V and J are TRBV5-1 and TRBJ2-7; D ambiguous. This CDR3 is 15 amino acids long. CDR1 and CDR2 from the germline V gene are SGHRS and YFSETQ. Between the trimmed V and J ends, which lost 0 bases and 0 bases, there was a span of 10 bases.

This clonotype showed up just a few times. This sequence joins TRBV4-1 and TRBJ1-6; 7 positions match TRBD1. The germline gives CDR1 MGHRA, CDR2 YSYEKL. The trim removed 5 bases at V and 6 bases at J, leaving 7 bases unmatched. CDR3 size: 15 residues. CDR3 DNA sequence: TGCGCCAGCAGCTCCCCCGGGACAGCTAATTCACCCCTCCACTTT. Residues: CASSSPGTANSPLHF.

The gene calls are TRBV12-3 or TRBV12-4 and TRBJ1-2; D may be TRBD1 (5 bases). CDR3 length: 15 residues. V dropped 5 bases and J dropped 6 bases, with 19 bases sitting between them. This CDR3 reads CASSRRTAGRHGYTF. CDR3 in DNA: TGTGCCAGCAGTAGGAGGACCGCGGGGCGGCATGGCTACACCTTC.